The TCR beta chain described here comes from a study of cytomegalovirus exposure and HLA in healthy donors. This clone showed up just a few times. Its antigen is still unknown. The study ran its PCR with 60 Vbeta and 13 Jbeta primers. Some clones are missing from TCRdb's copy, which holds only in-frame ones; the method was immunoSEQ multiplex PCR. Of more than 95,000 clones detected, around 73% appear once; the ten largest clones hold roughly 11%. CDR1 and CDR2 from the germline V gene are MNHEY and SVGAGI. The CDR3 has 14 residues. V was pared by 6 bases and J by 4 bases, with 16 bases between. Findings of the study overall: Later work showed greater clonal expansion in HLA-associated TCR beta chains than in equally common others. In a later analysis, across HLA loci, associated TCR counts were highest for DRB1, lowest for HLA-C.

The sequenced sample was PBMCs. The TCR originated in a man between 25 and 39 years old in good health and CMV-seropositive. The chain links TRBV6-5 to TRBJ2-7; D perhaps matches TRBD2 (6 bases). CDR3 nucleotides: TGTGCCAGCAGAAACCGGGGACTTCAGTACGAGCAGTACTTC. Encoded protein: CASRNRGLQYEQYF.